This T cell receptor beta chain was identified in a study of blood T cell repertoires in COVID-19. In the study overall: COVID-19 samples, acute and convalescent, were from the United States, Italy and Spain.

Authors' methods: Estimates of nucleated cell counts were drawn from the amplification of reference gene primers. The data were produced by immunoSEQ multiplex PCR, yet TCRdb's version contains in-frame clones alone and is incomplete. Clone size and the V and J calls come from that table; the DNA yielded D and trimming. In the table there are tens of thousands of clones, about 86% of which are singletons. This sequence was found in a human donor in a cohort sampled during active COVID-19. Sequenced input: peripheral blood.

The CDR3 protein is CATTIPGGQGLREQYF. The CDR3 nucleotides read TGTGCCACCACCATTCCCGGAGGACAGGGCCTCAGGGAGCAGTACTTC. This chain connects TRBV24-1 to TRBJ2-7; 8 bases are a match to TRBD1. Germline-derived CDR1 and CDR2 are KGHDR and SFDVKD. The V gene end was trimmed by 8 bases and the J gene end by 7 bases; junction bases not matched to a gene: 18. This CDR3 has 16 amino acids.